A selection of T cell receptor beta chains follows, all from one sample in a study of T-cell reconstitution after alpha-beta-depleted transplantation in children. TCRdb re-derived calls from the PCR reads in MiXCR, one entry per CDR3 protein. The table lists 200,000 or so distinct CDR3 sequences, about 6% of them singletons. The sample here was PBMCs, taken before TCRalphabeta/CD19-depleted stem cell transplant. These receptors came from a girl under three years old with combined immunodeficiency, due to receive a stem cell transplant. CDR3s include the opening cysteine and the closing phenylalanine or tryptophan. The D gene is left open where the match is weak. The size of a clone is reported for some rows only, either as once, few or many, or as a class for expanded clones.

many | TRBJ2-7 | TRBD1 | 15 | TRBV4-2 | CASSQGQGRSYEQYF | TGTGCCAGCAGCCAAGGACAGGGCCGCTCCTACGAGCAGTACTTC
many | TRBJ1-1 | . | 13 | TRBV29-1 | CSVEPGVNTEAFF | TGCAGCGTTGAACCCGGGGTGAACACTGAAGCTTTCTTT
many | TRBJ2-1 | . | 15 | TRBV20-1 | CSAHTLDLIYNEQFF | TGCAGTGCCCATACTTTGGACCTCATCTACAATGAGCAGTTCTTC
many | TRBJ2-2 | TRBD1 | 16 | TRBV4-1 | CASSSPGRGLHGELFF | TGCGCCAGCAGCTCGCCGGGCAGGGGGCTTCACGGGGAGCTGTTTTTT
. | TRBJ1-4 | . | 13 | TRBV7-2 | CASSSTSPEKLFF | TGTGCCAGCAGCTCGACGTCCCCAGAAAAACTGTTTTTT
many | TRBJ1-1 | . | 17 | TRBV6-5 | CASSNLGQLLMNTEAFF | TGTGCCAGCAGTAACCTCGGACAGCTCCTTATGAACACTGAAGCTTTCTTT
many | TRBJ2-7 | . | 13 | TRBV20-1 | CSASRSGHYEQYF | TGCAGTGCTAGTCGTAGTGGGCACTACGAGCAGTACTTC
many | TRBJ2-5 | . | 13 | TRBV4-3 | CASSHLRDETQYF | TGCGCCAGCAGCCATCTTAGGGATGAGACCCAGTACTTC
. | TRBJ1-4 | . | 15 | TRBV5-1 | CASRLSGGSNEKLFF | TGCGCCAGCAGGCTTTCCGGCGGATCTAATGAAAAACTGTTTTTT
. | TRBJ2-2 | TRBD1 | 19 | TRBV12-3/TRBV12-4 | CTSSFTAVPTGSNTGELFF | TGTACCAGCAGTTTCACCGCCGTGCCGACAGGGTCCAACACCGGGGAGCTGTTTTTT
many | TRBJ2-5 | . | 13 | TRBV5-6 | CASSLAVGETQYF | TGTGCCAGCAGCTTGGCAGTGGGGGAGACCCAGTACTTC
many | TRBJ2-7 | . | 16 | TRBV7-2 | CASSLSPSLGTYEQYF | TGTGCCAGCAGTTTATCCCCCTCCCTGGGCACCTACGAGCAGTACTTC
. | TRBJ1-1 | . | 13 | TRBV27 | CASSLIAGSEAFF | TGTGCCAGCAGTTTAATTGCGGGCTCTGAAGCTTTCTTT
many | TRBJ2-2 | . | 16 | TRBV21-1 | CASSKPTGGRTGELFF | TGTGCCAGCAGCAAACCGACGGGGGGGCGTACCGGGGAGCTGTTTTTT
many | TRBJ2-2 | TRBD2 | 15 | TRBV3-1 | CASSRTSGKVGELFF | TGTGCCAGCAGCCGGACTAGCGGGAAGGTCGGGGAGCTGTTTTTT
many | TRBJ2-1 | . | 15 | TRBV12-3/TRBV12-4 | CASSLAGGDYNEQFF | TGTGCCAGCAGCCTCGCGGGCGGCGACTACAATGAGCAGTTCTTC
many | TRBJ1-1 | . | 13 | TRBV9 | CASSPTGFAEAFF | TGTGCCAGCAGCCCTACAGGGTTCGCTGAAGCTTTCTTT
many | TRBJ2-7 | TRBD2 | 20 | TRBV15 | CATSRDVIAGGRANPYEQYF | TGTGCCACCAGCAGAGATGTAATAGCGGGAGGTCGGGCCAATCCCTACGAGCAGTACTTC
. | TRBJ1-5 | . | 16 | TRBV12-3/TRBV12-4 | CASSPDGVFSNQPQHF | TGTGCCAGCAGTCCCGACGGGGTTTTTAGCAATCAGCCCCAGCATTTT
many | TRBJ2-1 | TRBD2 | 16 | TRBV18 | CASSPSGGASYNEQFF | TGTGCCAGCTCACCTAGCGGGGGGGCCTCCTACAATGAGCAGTTCTTC
many | TRBJ2-1 | TRBD2 | 15 | TRBV20-1 | CSALLWLAAHNEQFF | TGCAGTGCTCTCTTGTGGCTAGCGGCCCACAATGAGCAGTTCTTC
many | TRBJ2-1 | TRBD2 | 16 | TRBV29-1 | CSASSTSGNFYNEQFF | TGCAGCGCCAGCTCGACTAGCGGAAACTTCTACAATGAGCAGTTCTTC
many | TRBJ2-5 | TRBD1 | 17 | TRBV11-2 | CASSTYRGLRGIGTQYF | TGTGCCAGCAGCACGTACAGGGGGCTGAGAGGGATCGGGACCCAGTACTTC
many | TRBJ2-2 | . | 16 | TRBV28 | CASSLREGEWTGELFF | TGTGCCAGCAGTTTAAGAGAGGGAGAATGGACCGGGGAGCTGTTTTTT
many | TRBJ1-5 | TRBD1 | 13 | TRBV20-1 | CSADRGRNQPQHF | TGCAGTGCTGACAGGGGGCGAAATCAGCCCCAGCATTTT
many | TRBJ2-7 | TRBD2 | 14 | TRBV24-1 | CATTSSGLSYEQYF | TGTGCCACCACTTCTAGCGGTCTATCCTACGAGCAGTACTTC
few | TRBJ2-7 | TRBD2 | 16 | TRBV4-3 | CASSQEASGAIYEQYF | TGCGCCAGCAGCCAAGAAGCTAGCGGAGCTATCTACGAGCAGTACTTC
few | TRBJ2-7 | TRBD2 | 20 | TRBV5-1 | CASSLVFWSSGRPSSYEQYF | TGCGCCAGCAGCTTGGTGTTTTGGTCTAGCGGGAGGCCCAGCTCCTACGAGCAGTACTTC
many | TRBJ2-3 | . | 16 | TRBV9 | CASSVVGRGITDTQYF | TGTGCCAGCAGCGTAGTAGGTCGGGGAATCACAGATACGCAGTATTTT
few | TRBJ1-5 | TRBD1 | 19 | TRBV12-3/TRBV12-4 | CASSFNKGQGRGGNQPQHF | TGTGCCAGCAGTTTCAACAAGGGACAGGGGCGAGGTGGCAATCAGCCCCAGCATTTT
many | TRBJ2-3 | TRBD2 | 16 | TRBV29-1 | CSVEGDTSGRSDTQYF | TGCAGCGTTGAGGGGGATACTAGCGGGAGGTCAGATACGCAGTATTTT
many | TRBJ1-2 | . | 13 | TRBV5-1 | CASSETHLQGNTF | TGCGCCAGCAGCGAAACCCACTTACAGGGTAACACCTTC
many | TRBJ1-2 | . | 13 | TRBV7-6 | CASSLGPAYGYTF | TGTGCCAGCAGCTTAGGTCCTGCCTATGGCTACACCTTC
many | TRBJ2-2 | TRBD1 | 15 | TRBV12-3/TRBV12-4 | CASRADRANTGELFF | TGTGCCAGCAGGGCTGACAGGGCAAACACCGGGGAGCTGTTTTTT
many | TRBJ2-1 | TRBD2 | 16 | TRBV6-2/TRBV6-3 | CASRAGTSGRAGEQFF | TGTGCCAGCAGAGCCGGGACTAGCGGGAGGGCAGGGGAGCAGTTCTTC
many | TRBJ2-5 | . | 14 | TRBV11-2 | CASSLGLTQETQYF | TGTGCCAGCAGCTTAGGGCTCACACAAGAGACCCAGTACTTC
. | TRBJ1-2 | TRBD1 | 14 | TRBV7-1 | CATSSTRDSRGYTF | TGTGCCACCAGCTCCACCCGGGACAGCCGTGGCTACACCTTC